These T cell receptor beta chains were read from a single sample in a study. TCRdb reanalysed the 5' RACE reads using MiXCR and keeps one entry per CDR3 protein. The table records about 47,000 distinct CDR3 sequences, around 26% of them present only once. The sample was naive CD4+ T cells sorted from blood. The receptors were sampled from a female donor with breast cancer. Both conserved end residues are part of each CDR3. Fields, in order: CDR3 protein, CDR3 DNA, J gene, clone size, D gene, V gene. The D gene is left open where the match is weak. Clone size is given for some rows only: seen once, a few or many times, or a class if the clone is expanded.

cdr3_aa: CASRGDYSYNEQFF
cdr3_nt: TGTGCCAGCAGAGGGGACTACTCCTACAATGAGCAGTTCTTC
j_call: TRBJ2-1
clone_size: few
d_call: TRBD2
v_call: TRBV7-2

cdr3_aa: CASGLGYHNEQFF
cdr3_nt: TGTGCCAGCGGCTTGGGGTACCACAATGAGCAGTTCTTC
j_call: TRBJ2-1
clone_size: -
d_call: -
v_call: TRBV7-2

cdr3_aa: CASTQNGQGTDTQYF
cdr3_nt: TGTGCCAGCACTCAAAACGGACAGGGGACAGATACGCAGTATTTT
j_call: TRBJ2-3
clone_size: few
d_call: TRBD1
v_call: TRBV28

cdr3_aa: CASSPGGRPYNEQFF
cdr3_nt: TGTGCCAGCAGCCCCGGCGGAAGGCCCTACAATGAGCAGTTCTTC
j_call: TRBJ2-1
clone_size: -
d_call: -
v_call: TRBV7-3

cdr3_aa: CASSNRDGYEQYF
cdr3_nt: TGTGCCAGCAGCAACCGGGACGGCTACGAGCAGTACTTC
j_call: TRBJ2-7
clone_size: few
d_call: -
v_call: TRBV7-2

cdr3_aa: CASSLVSSGSSYEQYF
cdr3_nt: TGTGCCAGCAGCTTGGTTTCTAGCGGGAGCTCCTACGAGCAGTACTTC
j_call: TRBJ2-7
clone_size: -
d_call: TRBD2
v_call: TRBV5-6

cdr3_aa: CASSPLGEQFF
cdr3_nt: TGTGCCAGCAGTCCTCTTGGTGAGCAGTTCTTC
j_call: TRBJ2-1
clone_size: -
d_call: -
v_call: TRBV7-2

cdr3_aa: CASSLGAAGELFF
cdr3_nt: TGCGCCAGCAGCTTGGGCGCCGCCGGGGAGCTGTTTTTT
j_call: TRBJ2-2
clone_size: -
d_call: -
v_call: TRBV5-1

cdr3_aa: CASSLDGQRPQHF
cdr3_nt: TGCGCCAGCAGCCTAGATGGGCAACGGCCCCAGCATTTT
j_call: TRBJ1-5
clone_size: -
d_call: -
v_call: TRBV4-3

cdr3_aa: CASSATGGDYEQYF
cdr3_nt: TGTGCCAGCAGCGCGACCGGGGGGGACTACGAGCAGTACTTC
j_call: TRBJ2-7
clone_size: few
d_call: TRBD2
v_call: TRBV27

cdr3_aa: CASSPSLDSRNTIYF
cdr3_nt: TGTGCCAGCTCACCATCCCTGGACAGTAGAAACACCATATATTTT
j_call: TRBJ1-3
clone_size: few
d_call: -
v_call: TRBV18

cdr3_aa: CASRGAGTGGSPLHF
cdr3_nt: TGTGCCAGCAGAGGGGCCGGGACAGGGGGTTCACCCCTCCACTTT
j_call: TRBJ1-6
clone_size: -
d_call: TRBD1
v_call: TRBV6-6

cdr3_aa: CASSPGPSRGNEQFF
cdr3_nt: TGCGCCAGCAGCCCCGGTCCGTCGAGGGGCAATGAGCAGTTCTTC
j_call: TRBJ2-1
clone_size: many
d_call: -
v_call: TRBV4-1

cdr3_aa: CASSERRSGTQYF
cdr3_nt: TGCGCCAGCAGTGAACGTCGTTCGGGGACCCAGTACTTC
j_call: TRBJ2-5
clone_size: few
d_call: -
v_call: TRBV10-2

cdr3_aa: CASSQIRATYEQYF
cdr3_nt: TGCGCCAGCAGCCAGATCAGGGCAACCTACGAGCAGTACTTC
j_call: TRBJ2-7
clone_size: few
d_call: -
v_call: TRBV4-1

cdr3_aa: CSARWSTDTQYF
cdr3_nt: TGCAGTGCCCGTTGGAGCACAGATACGCAGTATTTT
j_call: TRBJ2-3
clone_size: -
d_call: -
v_call: TRBV20-1

cdr3_aa: CASSQMNEQYF
cdr3_nt: TGTGCCAGCAGCCAAATGAACGAGCAGTACTTC
j_call: TRBJ2-7
clone_size: few
d_call: -
v_call: TRBV3-1

cdr3_aa: CSARDPQLPYNEQFF
cdr3_nt: TGCAGTGCTAGAGATCCCCAGCTTCCCTACAATGAGCAGTTCTTC
j_call: TRBJ2-1
clone_size: many
d_call: -
v_call: TRBV20-1

cdr3_aa: CASSQAGSREQFF
cdr3_nt: TGCGCCAGCAGCCAAGCGGGGTCGCGGGAGCAGTTCTTC
j_call: TRBJ2-1
clone_size: -
d_call: -
v_call: TRBV4-1

cdr3_aa: CASRSGTLTYKANYGYTF
cdr3_nt: TGTGCCAGCAGGTCCGGGACCCTCACATACAAAGCTAACTATGGCTACACCTTC
j_call: TRBJ1-2
clone_size: many
d_call: -
v_call: TRBV7-2

cdr3_aa: CSARTDDTRDEQFF
cdr3_nt: TGCAGTGCTAGGACCGATGACACGCGCGATGAGCAGTTCTTC
j_call: TRBJ2-1
clone_size: -
d_call: -
v_call: TRBV20-1

cdr3_aa: CASSLRHENYGYTF
cdr3_nt: TGTGCCAGCAGCCTTCGACACGAGAACTATGGCTACACCTTC
j_call: TRBJ1-2
clone_size: -
d_call: -
v_call: TRBV9

cdr3_aa: CASSLNPRDEKLFF
cdr3_nt: TGCGCCAGCAGCCTAAACCCAAGGGACGAAAAACTGTTTTTT
j_call: TRBJ1-4
clone_size: -
d_call: -
v_call: TRBV5-1

cdr3_aa: CASSGDRNTEAFF
cdr3_nt: TGTGCCAGCAGTGGGGACAGGAACACTGAAGCTTTCTTT
j_call: TRBJ1-1
clone_size: -
d_call: TRBD1
v_call: TRBV12-3/TRBV12-4

cdr3_aa: CASSETRADTGELFF
cdr3_nt: TGCGCCAGCAGCGAAACGAGAGCAGACACCGGGGAGCTGTTTTTT
j_call: TRBJ2-2
clone_size: few
d_call: -
v_call: TRBV5-1